This is a list of T cell receptor beta chains from one sample in a study of cytomegalovirus exposure and HLA in healthy donors. Profiling relied on immunoSEQ multiplex PCR, and the TCRdb table lists in-frame clones only, not all of them. The sample has about 98,000 clones, approximately 83% seen once. The specimen was PBMCs. Source of these receptors: a female donor in good health and CMV-seropositive. Both conserved end residues are part of each CDR3. A D gene is named only where the DNA matches it firmly. Only some rows state a clone size, as once, few, many or a class for expanded clones.

CDR3aa	CDR3nt	j_gene	v_gene	d_gene	abundance
CASSPHPRDGYPF	TGCGCCAGCAGCCCGCACCCGCGGGATGGCTACCCCTTC	TRBJ1-2	TRBV5-1	NA	NA
CASSGRYGYTF	TGTGCCAGCAGCGGCAGATATGGCTACACCTTC	TRBJ1-2	TRBV9	NA	NA
CASSTTENTEAFF	TGTGCCAGCAGTACCACAGAGAACACTGAAGCTTTCTTT	TRBJ1-1	TRBV6-1	NA	few
CAISESGLAGSQETQYF	TGTGCCATCAGTGAGTCGGGGTTAGCGGGGTCCCAAGAGACCCAGTACTTC	TRBJ2-5	TRBV10-3	TRBD2	NA
CASSVTSSGANVLTF	TGTGCCAGCAGCGTAACCAGCTCTGGGGCCAACGTCCTGACTTTC	TRBJ2-6	TRBV9	NA	few
CANSFRVEGFF	TGCGCCAACAGCTTCAGGGTGGAGGGGTTCTTC	TRBJ2-1	TRBV4-1	NA	NA
CASWSLGENQPQHF	TGTGCCAGCTGGTCCTTGGGAGAAAATCAGCCCCAGCATTTT	TRBJ1-5	TRBV28	NA	NA
CASSAEQGYSNQPQHF	TGTGCCAGCAGCGCGGAACAGGGGTATAGCAATCAGCCCCAGCATTTT	TRBJ1-5	TRBV7-6	TRBD1	NA
CASSVGTGPQPQHF	TGTGCCAGCAGCGTGGGGACAGGGCCTCAGCCCCAGCATTTT	TRBJ1-5	TRBV5-6	TRBD1	NA
CASSEVVGNTGELFF	TGCGCCAGCAGTGAAGTAGTCGGGAACACCGGGGAGCTGTTTTTT	TRBJ2-2	TRBV10-1	NA	NA
CSVEDLAGDTQYF	TGCAGCGTTGAAGACCTAGCGGGCGATACGCAGTATTTT	TRBJ2-3	TRBV29-1	TRBD2	NA
CAISALDRQPTDTQYF	TGTGCCATCAGTGCACTGGACAGGCAACCTACGGATACGCAGTATTTT	TRBJ2-3	TRBV10-3	TRBD1	NA
CSVETGTGGNEQFF	TGCAGCGTTGAAACCGGGACAGGAGGCAATGAGCAGTTCTTC	TRBJ2-1	TRBV29-1	TRBD1	once
CSGAGLGGNTIYF	TGCAGCGGGGCGGGTCTCGGAGGAAACACCATATATTTT	TRBJ1-3	TRBV29-1	NA	NA
CASSLPGGGADTQYF	TGCGCCAGCAGCTTGCCTGGGGGAGGGGCAGATACGCAGTATTTT	TRBJ2-3	TRBV5-1	TRBD2	NA